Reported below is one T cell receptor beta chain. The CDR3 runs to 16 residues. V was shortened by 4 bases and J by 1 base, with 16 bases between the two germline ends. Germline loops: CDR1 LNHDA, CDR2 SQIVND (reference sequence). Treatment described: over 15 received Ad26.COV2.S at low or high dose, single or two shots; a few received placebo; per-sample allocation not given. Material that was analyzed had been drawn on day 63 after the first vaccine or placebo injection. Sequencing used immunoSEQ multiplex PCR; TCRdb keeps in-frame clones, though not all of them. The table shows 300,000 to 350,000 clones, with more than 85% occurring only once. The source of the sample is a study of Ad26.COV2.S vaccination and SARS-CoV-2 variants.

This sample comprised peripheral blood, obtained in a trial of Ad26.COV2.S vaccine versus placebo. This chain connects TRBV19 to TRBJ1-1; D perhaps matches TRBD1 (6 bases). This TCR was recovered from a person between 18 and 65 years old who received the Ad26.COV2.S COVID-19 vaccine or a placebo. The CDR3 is CASSRPSGERNTEAFF. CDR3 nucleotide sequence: TGTGCCAGTAGTAGGCCCTCAGGGGAACGGAACACTGAAGCTTTCTTT.